Listed below are T cell receptor beta chains from one sample, sequenced in a study of cytomegalovirus exposure and HLA in healthy donors. Libraries were prepared by immunoSEQ multiplex PCR; TCRdb keeps only in-frame clonotypes and omits some of them. Of tens of thousands of clones in the sample, 84% were seen once. The sample comprised PBMCs. These receptors all come from a woman younger than 30 in good health and CMV-seropositive. Both conserved end residues are part of each CDR3. The order of the fields is J gene, V gene, CDR3 protein.

j_call: TRBJ1-1
v_call: TRBV6-1
cdr3_aa: CASSMRVNTEAFF

j_call: TRBJ1-2
v_call: TRBV7-8
cdr3_aa: CASSLDRQGGGYTF

j_call: TRBJ2-5
v_call: TRBV4-1
cdr3_aa: CASSQTIQLETQYF

j_call: TRBJ1-2
v_call: TRBV6-5
cdr3_aa: CASSSYRAGSYGYTF

j_call: TRBJ1-5
v_call: TRBV18
cdr3_aa: CASSRDRAQPQHF

j_call: TRBJ1-4
v_call: TRBV7-9
cdr3_aa: CASSPRQGGKEKLFF

j_call: TRBJ1-2
v_call: TRBV6-5
cdr3_aa: CASSSLGFTNYGYTF

j_call: TRBJ2-2
v_call: TRBV19
cdr3_aa: CASIQRGGKAGELFF

j_call: TRBJ2-7
v_call: TRBV6-5
cdr3_aa: CASSYLREGDEQYF

j_call: TRBJ1-1
v_call: TRBV6-5
cdr3_aa: CASSYLPGNTEAFF

j_call: TRBJ1-4
v_call: TRBV29-1
cdr3_aa: CSAHTATGGPEKLFF

j_call: TRBJ2-7
v_call: TRBV7-8
cdr3_aa: CASSLVPTLARSDEQYF

j_call: TRBJ2-5
v_call: TRBV28
cdr3_aa: CASRPFKHAGTQYF

j_call: TRBJ2-7
v_call: TRBV10-3
cdr3_aa: CAISRQGMDEQYF

j_call: TRBJ2-3
v_call: TRBV30
cdr3_aa: CAWGALGGSRYF

j_call: TRBJ2-2
v_call: TRBV25-1
cdr3_aa: CASSDYSVAGELFF

j_call: TRBJ1-4
v_call: TRBV5-6
cdr3_aa: CASSLAFGFQDEKLFF

j_call: TRBJ2-7
v_call: TRBV5-8
cdr3_aa: CASTFGGFVGSYEQYF

j_call: TRBJ2-7
v_call: TRBV2
cdr3_aa: CASRDLLPGQIYEQYF

j_call: TRBJ2-1
v_call: TRBV6-1
cdr3_aa: CASSEQGRVNEQFF

j_call: TRBJ2-2
v_call: TRBV6-4
cdr3_aa: CASSAQATGELFF

j_call: TRBJ1-6
v_call: TRBV6-5
cdr3_aa: CASSYSMLGGRSPLHF

j_call: TRBJ2-1
v_call: TRBV28
cdr3_aa: CASSYPKASSAHYNEQFF

j_call: TRBJ2-7
v_call: TRBV12-5
cdr3_aa: CASGLARDYEQYF

j_call: TRBJ2-7
v_call: TRBV7-9
cdr3_aa: CASSLAGHLYEQYF

j_call: TRBJ2-2
v_call: TRBV25-1
cdr3_aa: CASTRGGRELFF

j_call: TRBJ2-7
v_call: TRBV4-2
cdr3_aa: CASSQVASGGSYEQYF

j_call: TRBJ2-1
v_call: TRBV28
cdr3_aa: CASSPAGNEQFF

j_call: TRBJ2-4
v_call: TRBV6-5
cdr3_aa: CASSSYIQYF

j_call: TRBJ1-5
v_call: TRBV19
cdr3_aa: CASSERTANNQPQHF

j_call: TRBJ2-3
v_call: TRBV15
cdr3_aa: CATRKRGDPTDTQYF

j_call: TRBJ2-4
v_call: TRBV19
cdr3_aa: CASSILAAGGPLNIQYF

j_call: TRBJ2-3
v_call: TRBV6-6
cdr3_aa: CASSYALAGMDNTQYF

j_call: TRBJ2-5
v_call: TRBV29-1
cdr3_aa: CSVASRDRGPETQYF

j_call: TRBJ2-1
v_call: TRBV4-1
cdr3_aa: CASSQEWQGRYEQFF

j_call: TRBJ1-1
v_call: TRBV7-6
cdr3_aa: CASSLSTGENTEAFF

j_call: TRBJ2-3
v_call: TRBV30
cdr3_aa: CAWSRGDRGTDTQYF

j_call: TRBJ1-3
v_call: TRBV7-6
cdr3_aa: CASSRSRDGNTIYF

j_call: TRBJ1-1
v_call: TRBV9
cdr3_aa: CASSARLSGTTEAFF

j_call: TRBJ2-1
v_call: TRBV9
cdr3_aa: CASSITSGDNNEQFF

j_call: TRBJ1-5
v_call: TRBV11-2
cdr3_aa: CASSLDWGEQWPQHF

j_call: TRBJ2-7
v_call: TRBV28
cdr3_aa: CASGTGSTEQYF

j_call: TRBJ2-2
v_call: TRBV2
cdr3_aa: CASSGLGTGELFF